One sample yielded the 29 T cell receptor beta chains listed below, sequenced in a study of blood T cell repertoires in COVID-19. Sequenced by immunoSEQ multiplex PCR; TCRdb stores in-frame clones only, minus some. The data contain about 400,000 clones, under 90% of them singletons. The specimen sequenced was PBMCs or T cells enriched from blood (not recorded which). These receptors originate from a woman in her 30s who had recovered from COVID-19.

The V gene is TRBV5-5, the J gene TRBJ2-3, with 8 bases matching TRBD1. This CDR3 region has 14 residues. Germline values: CDR1 SGHKS, CDR2 YYEKEE (reference sequence). The ends lost 4 bases at V and 3 bases at J; junction bases unmatched: 4. Written as DNA, the CDR3 is TGTGCCAGCAGCCCCGGGACAGGTACAGATACGCAGTATTTT. Protein product: CASSPGTGTDTQYF.

The V call is TRBV25-1, the J call TRBJ2-7, with a weak D call TRBD1 (6 bases). The CDR3 totals 16 residues. Germline-derived CDR1 and CDR2 are MGHDK and SYGVNS. Trimming shortened V by 1 base and J by 1 base, and 14 bases separated the two germline ends. DNA of the CDR3: TGTGCCAGCAGTGAATCCCGGACAGCCGTTTCCTACGAGCAGTACTTC. It codes for CASSESRTAVSYEQYF.

The chain couples TRBV11-2 to TRBJ2-3; TRBD1 agrees at 11 bases. V trimming: 5 bases; J trimming: 5 bases; junction bases outside the gene matches: 6. Germline V gene data show CDR1 as SGHAT and CDR2 as FQNNGV. The CDR3 length is 15 residues. The CDR3 sequence is CASSPGTGGIDTQYF. In DNA form, the CDR3 reads TGTGCCAGCAGCCCTGGGACAGGGGGGATAGATACGCAGTATTTT.

The chain carries TRBV2 and TRBJ2-5; no definite D call. Deletions cut 1 base from V and 5 bases from J, with 8 bases between. CDR1 and CDR2 (germline): SNHLY, FYNNEI. This CDR3 has 13 amino acids. CDR3 nucleotides: TGTGCCAGCAGTGAAGGACCCGGGGAGACCCAGTACTTC. This codes for CASSEGPGETQYF.

This sequence joins TRBV4-3 and TRBJ1-2; no reliable D call. Germline V lookup: CDR1 LGHNA, CDR2 YSLEER. Trimming pared 1 base from V and 4 bases from J, leaving 16 bases between. The CDR3 is 16 residues long. CDR3 sequence: CASSQGITTGLYGYTF. The CDR3 DNA sequence: TGCGCCAGCAGCCAAGGTATTACCACCGGACTCTATGGCTACACCTTC.

The CDR3 DNA is TGTGCCAGCAGCTTAGAGACAGGGGTCGGCTACACCTTC. It translates to CASSLETGVGYTF. The rearrangement uses TRBV7-9 and TRBJ1-2; the match to TRBD1 covers 8 bases. V shed 1 base and J 8 bases; nucleotides not matched to a gene: 3. Germline V gene sequence: CDR1 SEHNR, CDR2 FQNEAQ (reference sequence). This CDR3 comprises 13 residues.

CDR3 nucleotide sequence: TGTGCCAGCAGCTCACGCGGACAGGGGGGTCCTGTAAACGAGCAGTACTTC. Its translation: CASSSRGQGGPVNEQYF. V is TRBV28 and J is TRBJ2-7, with 10 bases lining up with TRBD1. V shed 6 bases and J 5 bases; nucleotides not matched to a gene: 16. Per germline, CDR1 MDHEN and CDR2 SYDVKM. The CDR3 runs 17 residues.

The gene calls are TRBV30 and TRBJ2-7, with D perhaps TRBD1 (6 bases). The germline V gene has CDR1 GTSNPN and CDR2 SVGIG (reference sequence). Trimming took off 0 bases at V and 6 bases at J, with 9 bases between the two ends. This CDR3 is built from 12 residues. The CDR3 nucleotides are TGTGCCTGGAGTGTTTGGGGGCGCGAGCAGTACTTC. It encodes CAWSVWGREQYF.

V gene TRBV11-2 combines with J gene TRBJ2-1; TRBD2 matches at 9 bases. The CDR3 is 14 residues long. V shed 5 bases and J 6 bases; nucleotides not matched to a gene: 5. From germline, CDR1 is SGHAT and CDR2 FQNNGV. CDR3 amino acids: CASSPSGAGNEQFF. CDR3 in DNA: TGTGCCAGCAGCCCTAGCGGGGCGGGCAATGAGCAGTTCTTC.

This rearrangement joins TRBV9 to TRBJ2-7; weak D call: TRBD1 (5 bases). The CDR3 totals 14 residues. Deletions cut 4 bases from V and 7 bases from J, with 18 bases between. Germline CDR1 reads SGDLS; CDR2 reads YYNGEE. The CDR3 here is CASSPRTRGLEQYF. For the CDR3, the DNA is TGTGCCAGCAGCCCCCGGACAAGGGGATTGGAGCAGTACTTC.

The count of this clone is one. The chain combines TRBV5-1 with TRBJ1-3; a weak D match, TRBD1 (6 bases). CDR1 is SGHRS, CDR2 YFSETQ, per germline. V was cut by 4 bases and J by 0 bases, with 8 bases left in between. This CDR3 has 14 residues. The CDR3 loop is CASSTGSSGNTIYF. The CDR3 DNA follows: TGCGCCAGCAGCACAGGGAGCTCTGGAAACACCATATATTTT.

The V call is TRBV27, the J call TRBJ1-3; D is ambiguous. The CDR3 contains 14 residues. Per germline, CDR1 MNHEY and CDR2 SMNVEV (reference sequence). The V gene lost 6 bases and the J gene lost 0 bases, with 9 bases spanning the gap. Written as DNA, the CDR3 is TGTGCCAGCAGGAGACTGATCTCTGGAAACACCATATATTTT. Translated: CASRRLISGNTIYF.

The chain recombines TRBV5-1 with TRBJ1-5; D not resolved. The V gene's germline CDR1 is SGHRS and CDR2 YFSETQ. V lost 0 bases and J 7 bases, leaving 11 bases between the germline ends. The CDR3 sequence is 14 residues long. The CDR3 protein is CASSLDGDGQPQHF. In nucleotides, the CDR3 is TGCGCCAGCAGCTTGGACGGGGATGGCCAGCCCCAGCATTTT.

V usage is TRBV30 and J usage is TRBJ2-7; 10 bases align to TRBD1. With 5 bases clipped from V and 4 bases from J, the junction kept 8 bases outside the gene matches. CDR1 is GTSNPN, CDR2 SVGIG, per germline (reference sequence). The CDR3 extends over 14 amino acids. This CDR3 reads CAWSRDRGLYEQYF. CDR3 bases: TGTGCCTGGTCAAGGGACAGGGGTTTGTACGAGCAGTACTTC.

The chain combines TRBV7-2 with TRBJ1-5; D is unclear. CDR1 SGHTA and CDR2 FQGNSA come from the germline V gene. The CDR3 is 15 amino acids. V lost 1 base and J lost 3, with 10 bases in between. Written as DNA, the CDR3 is TGTGCCAGCAGCTTAGGGCAGACTATCAATCAGCCCCAGCATTTT. This sequence encodes CASSLGQTINQPQHF.

This chain uses TRBV11-2 with TRBJ1-1, with D perhaps TRBD1 (6 bases). The CDR3 extends over 16 amino acids. V lost 1 base and J 1 base, leaving 13 bases between the germline ends. Germline V CDR1 and CDR2: SGHAT, FQNNGV. For the CDR3, the DNA is TGTGCCAGCAGCTTAGCCTTTCGGACAGAGAACACTGAAGCTTTCTTT. Its protein is CASSLAFRTENTEAFF.

V gene TRBV27 combines with J gene TRBJ2-7; 14 bases are shared with TRBD2. Germline-derived CDR1 and CDR2 are MNHEY and SMNVEV (reference sequence). V was clipped by 6 bases and J by 5 bases; unmatched bases: 9. The CDR3 covers 16 residues. In DNA, the CDR3 is TGTGCCAGCAGCCCCACGGGACTAGCGGGAGAGGACGAGCAGTACTTC. Translated, it gives CASSPTGLAGEDEQYF.

The gene calls are TRBV19 and TRBJ1-2, with TRBD1 matching over 7 bases. Germline CDR1 reads LNHDA; CDR2 reads SQIVND (reference sequence). The V gene end was trimmed by 5 bases and the J gene end by 4 bases; junction bases not matched to a gene: 7. The CDR3 consists of 14 residues. In DNA form, the CDR3 reads TGTGCCAGTAGTTTCGACAGGGAAGGCTATGGCTACACCTTC. Protein product: CASSFDREGYGYTF.

The V and J genes are TRBV21-1 and TRBJ1-3; the table's TRBD1 call for D was not verified on the DNA. TRBV21-1 counts as a pseudogene. The CDR3 runs to 20 residues. CDR3: CASSKALRDKRKSSGNTIYF. CDR3 DNA: TGTGCCAGCAGCAAAGCACTCCGGGACAAAAGAAAGAGCTCTGGAAACACCATATATTTT.

V gene TRBV28 combines with J gene TRBJ2-7; 8 bases agree with TRBD2. This CDR3 is built from 17 residues. The germline V gene has CDR1 MDHEN and CDR2 SYDVKM. The junction had 13 bases not matched to a gene; V was cut back by 5 bases and J by 1 base. The CDR3 DNA reads as TGTGCCAGCAGTCCCCAACTCGGACTAGCAGGGTCCTACGAGCAGTACTTC. This sequence encodes CASSPQLGLAGSYEQYF.

This chain joins TRBV20-1 and TRBJ2-3; D gene uncertain. The CDR3 covers 14 residues. Germline V lookup: CDR1 DFQATT, CDR2 SNEGSKA (reference sequence). The germline V and J ends were trimmed by 4 bases and 1 base, with 12 bases remaining between them. The DNA of the CDR3 is TGCAGTGCTAATGAATTAGGAGGCACAGATACGCAGTATTTT. It encodes CSANELGGTDTQYF.

The rearrangement joins TRBV6-6 to TRBJ1-2; 10 nucleotides line up with TRBD1. Germline trimming cut 5 bases from V and 3 bases from J; bases unmatched to any gene: 6. Germline assignment: CDR1 MNHNY and CDR2 SVGAGI (reference sequence). The CDR3 is 15 amino acids. The chain's CDR3 is CASSAPTGGDYGYTF. The DNA of the CDR3 is TGTGCCAGCAGTGCCCCGACAGGGGGCGACTATGGCTACACCTTC.

This clone was seen only once. The genes are TRBV2 and TRBJ1-6; TRBD1 matches at 11 bases. The germline CDR1 and CDR2 sequences are SNHLY and FYNNEI. Trimming took 8 bases from V and 10 from J; bases not matched to a gene: 7. The CDR3 totals 14 residues. DNA for the CDR3: TGTGCCAGCCGGGTTGGGGACAGGGGGTCACCCCTCCACTTT. It yields the protein CASRVGDRGSPLHF.

The CDR3 is CASSSTVTYEQYF. Here the CDR3 DNA reads TGTGCCAGCAGTTCAACGGTGACCTACGAGCAGTACTTC. The chain links TRBV2 to TRBJ2-7; D call uncertain. Trimming shortened V by 5 bases and J by 2 bases, and 10 bases separated the two germline ends. The CDR3 has 13 residues. From germline, CDR1 is SNHLY and CDR2 FYNNEI.

The J gene is TRBJ2-3, the V gene TRBV4-1; D is ambiguous. CDR1 is MGHRA, CDR2 YSYEKL, per germline. The V end lost 4 bases, the J end lost 0 bases, and 5 bases lay between the germline ends. There are 13 residues in the CDR3. In DNA form, the CDR3 reads TGCGCCAGCAGCCGTATAAGCACAGATACGCAGTATTTT. This encodes CASSRISTDTQYF.

The J gene is TRBJ2-3, the V gene TRBV28, with 10 bases fitting TRBD1. CDR1 and CDR2 (germline): MDHEN, SYDVKM. The CDR3 covers 14 residues. Germline trimming cut 4 bases from V and 6 bases from J; bases unmatched to any gene: 4. The CDR3 nucleotides are TGTGCCAGCAGTTGGGGACAGGGGCGGGATACGCAGTATTTT. This translates into CASSWGQGRDTQYF. Variable domain in full (rest from reference TRBV28 and TRBJ2-3): DVKVTQSSRYLVKRTGEKVFLECVQDMDHENMFWYRQDPGLGLRLIYFSYDVKMKEKGDIPEGYSVSREKKERFSLILESASTNQTSMYLCASSWGQGRDTQYFGPGTRLTVL.

This clone has just one count. The rearrangement links TRBV12-3 or TRBV12-4 to TRBJ1-2; D ambiguous. This CDR3 region has 11 residues. The V and J ends lost 5 bases and 8 bases respectively, with 9 bases between them. In DNA form, the CDR3 reads TGTGCCAGCAGTGAATTTGGCGGCTACACCTTC. This sequence encodes CASSEFGGYTF.

The V call is TRBV4-1, the J call TRBJ2-7; D gene ambiguous. Germline V CDR1 and CDR2: MGHRA, YSYEKL. V lost 0 bases and J lost 2, with 17 bases in between. The CDR3 spans 17 residues. CDR3 DNA: TGCGCCAGCAGCCAAGAATGGGCTAAATTGGCTACCTACGAGCAGTACTTC. Amino acid sequence: CASSQEWAKLATYEQYF.

J is TRBJ2-7 and V is TRBV10-3; 11 positions agree with TRBD2. Germline V lookup: CDR1 ENHRY, CDR2 SYGVKD. This CDR3 has 16 amino acids. After removal of 6 bases from V and 2 bases from J, the junction contained 9 bases not matched to a gene. The CDR3 loop is CAISPLSTSGTYEQYF. CDR3 in DNA: TGTGCCATCAGCCCTCTCTCGACTAGCGGGACCTACGAGCAGTACTTC.